The clone carrying this T cell receptor (beta chain) has just a few counts. Its target is not known. These data belong to a study of cytomegalovirus exposure and HLA in healthy donors. Trimming removed 2 bases at V and 0 bases at J, with 14 bases between. The CDR3 totals 17 residues. In germline, CDR1 is KGHSH, CDR2 LQKENI. General study points: In vitro, a few CMV-associated chains proved specific for CMV antigens.

PCR employed 60 Vbeta and 13 Jbeta primers. In the original processing: Per a later analysis, the number of unique TCR beta chains was approximately 80 million, of which roughly 9.9 million were shared. Libraries were prepared by immunoSEQ multiplex PCR; TCRdb keeps only in-frame clonotypes and omits some of them. From that table come the V and J calls and clone size; the DNA was used to work out D and trimming. The table includes 160,000 or so clones, roughly four fifths detected once. The TCR sequence derives from a female donor in good health and CMV-seronegative. The sequenced sample consisted of PBMCs. This chain uses TRBV18 with TRBJ1-5; TRBD1 might be the D (6 bases). The CDR3 loop is CASSPADSLYSNQPQHF. CDR3 bases: TGTGCCAGCTCACCAGCGGACAGCCTTTATAGCAATCAGCCCCAGCATTTT. Full variable domain (outside the CDR3, taken from reference TRBV18 and TRBJ1-5): NAGVMQNPRHLVRRRGQEARLRCSPMKGHSHVYWYRQLPEEGLKFMVYLQKENIIDESGMPKERFSAEFPKEGPSILRIQQVVRGDSAAYFCASSPADSLYSNQPQHFGDGTRLSIL.